What follows are 6 T cell receptor beta chains derived from one specimen sequenced in a study of low-dose radiotherapy and immunotherapy resistance in tumors. As for time point: after trial treatment. Described treatment: LDRT plus nivolumab, ipilimumab, low-dose cyclophosphamide and aspirin (RACIN trial). Both TCRalpha and TCRbeta chains were reverse transcribed with V-gene-specific primers. The PCR that amplified TCRs ran for around 20 cycles, relying on a constant-region primer and a V-primer adapter. MiXCR, run by TCRdb on the reads, gives a single entry per CDR3 protein. The profile covers about 84,000 distinct CDR3 sequences, with 17% appearing a single time and approximately 1.5% taken by the ten largest. The sample consisted of PBMCs, taken after low-dose radiotherapy plus immunotherapy. These receptors all come from a male donor with prostate cancer.

The chain is built from TRBV30 and TRBJ2-1; the match to TRBD2 covers 11 bases. Germline CDR1 GTSNPN, CDR2 SVGIG (reference sequence). V trimming: 8 bases; J trimming: 8 bases; junction bases outside the gene matches: 5. The CDR3 contains 12 residues. CDR3 bases: TGTGCCAGTAGCGGGAGGGGAGATGAGCAGTTCTTC. Translated, it gives CASSGRGDEQFF.

This clonotype was seen many times. V and J are TRBV28 and TRBJ1-2; TRBD1 aligns across 7 bases. CDR3 length: 15 amino acids. Unmatched junction bases numbered 10, after V lost 4 bases and J lost 5 bases. In germline, CDR1 is MDHEN, CDR2 SYDVKM. The CDR3 sequence is CASSSQGGGFYGYTF. CDR3 DNA sequence: TGTGCCAGCAGTTCCCAGGGGGGGGGCTTTTATGGCTACACCTTC.

At least ten counts were recorded for this clonotype. The chain couples TRBV5-4 to TRBJ2-5; no firm D call. The CDR3 has 15 residues. V lost 1 base, J lost 3 bases, and 13 bases lay in between. Per the germline V gene, CDR1 is SGHNT and CDR2 is YYREEE (reference sequence). CDR3 nucleotides: TGTGCCAGCAGCTTGTCGCCCCAGGCGGAAGAGACCCAGTACTTC. It encodes CASSLSPQAEETQYF.

In this sample, this clonotype turned up many times. The gene calls are TRBV10-3 and TRBJ2-1; 8 bases fit TRBD2. The germline V gene has CDR1 ENHRY and CDR2 SYGVKD. The V segment lost 0 bases and the J segment 3 bases; nucleotides outside the gene matches: 4. The CDR3 totals 16 residues. The CDR3 protein is CAISESSGSSYNEQFF. The DNA of the CDR3 is TGTGCCATCAGTGAGTCCAGCGGGAGTAGCTACAATGAGCAGTTCTTC.

In this sample, this clonotype turned up many times. The chain joins TRBV9 to TRBJ1-5; 10 bases line up with TRBD1. The CDR3 sequence is 15 residues long. CDR1 and CDR2 (germline): SGDLS, YYNGEE. The junction had 4 bases not matched to a gene; V was cut back by 4 bases and J by 3 bases. The CDR3: CASSRTGGNNQPQHF. In DNA form, the CDR3 reads TGTGCCAGCAGCAGGACAGGGGGTAACAATCAGCCCCAGCATTTT.

Comments on this clonotype: The missing conserved phenylalanine or tryptophan at the end of this CDR3 makes a read error likely. The chain is built from TRBV6-6 and TRBJ2-1; D call uncertain. This CDR3 is built from 14 residues. Germline V CDR1 and CDR2: MNHNY, SVGAGI (reference sequence). The CDR3 coding sequence is TGTGCAAGCAGTGAAGTAAACAGATTCAGGGAGCAGTTCTTG. It translates to CASSEVNRFREQFL.